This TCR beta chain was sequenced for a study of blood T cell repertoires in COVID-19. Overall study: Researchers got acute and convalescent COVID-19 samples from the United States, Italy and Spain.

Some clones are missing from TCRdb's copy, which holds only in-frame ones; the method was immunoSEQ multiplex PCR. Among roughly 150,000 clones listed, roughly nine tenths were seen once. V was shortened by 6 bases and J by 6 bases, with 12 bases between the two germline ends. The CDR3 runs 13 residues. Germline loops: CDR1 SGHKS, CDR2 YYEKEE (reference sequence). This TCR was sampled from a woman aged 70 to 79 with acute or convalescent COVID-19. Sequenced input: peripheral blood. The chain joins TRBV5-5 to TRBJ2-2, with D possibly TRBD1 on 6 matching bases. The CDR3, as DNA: TGTGCCAGCACCCCAGGGGTGGCCGGGGAGCTGTTTTTT. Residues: CASTPGVAGELFF.